The 20 T cell receptor beta chains below come from one sample, sequenced in a study of technical replicates of blood from four donors. Only in-frame clones appear in the TCRdb table, and some are missing; sequencing was by immunoSEQ multiplex PCR. The sample yields 75,000 to 90,000 clones, around 96% seen once. The material sequenced was T cells isolated from PBMCs. The receptors were gathered from a human donor in good health.

The J gene is TRBJ2-7, the V gene TRBV6-1; no firm D call. The V end was cut by 5 bases, the J end by 3 bases, with 8 bases between. The CDR3 consists of 12 residues. Germline CDR1 reads MNHNS; CDR2 reads SASEGT. The CDR3 nucleotides are TGTGCCAGCAGTAGCACGGGCTACGAGCAGTACTTC. Its protein is CASSSTGYEQYF.

The chain has TRBV27 and TRBJ2-7; 7 nucleotides align to TRBD2. The junction had 12 bases not matched to a gene; V was cut back by 3 bases and J by 4 bases. CDR3 length: 16 residues. Germline CDR1 MNHEY, CDR2 SMNVEV (reference sequence). The CDR3 protein is CASSFSLGLVVYEQYF. The CDR3 DNA reads as TGTGCCAGCAGTTTCTCACTAGGACTAGTGGTATACGAGCAGTACTTC.

The chain carries TRBV11-2 and TRBJ2-2; D is unclear. The CDR3 is made up of 13 amino acids. CDR1 is SGHAT, CDR2 FQNNGV, per germline. V was pared by 5 bases and J by 5 bases, with 9 bases between. This CDR3 reads CASSQYRTGELFF. The CDR3, as DNA: TGTGCCAGCAGCCAGTACAGAACCGGGGAGCTGTTTTTT.

J is TRBJ1-1 and V is TRBV29-1, with unresolved D. The CDR3 has 11 residues. CDR1 and CDR2 (germline): SQVTM, ANQGSEA. The CDR3 nucleotides read TGCAACGTACGCGAGGCGACTGAAGCTTTCTTT. Translation: CNVREATEAFF.

V is TRBV7-9 and J is TRBJ1-3; TRBD1 is a possible D gene (5 bases). Germline CDR1 reads SEHNR; CDR2 reads FQNEAQ (reference sequence). The germline V and J ends were trimmed by 5 bases and 0 bases, with 17 bases remaining between them. The CDR3 sequence is 17 residues long. The chain's CDR3 is CASSRAGGDHSGNTIYF. The DNA for the CDR3 is TGTGCCAGCAGCCGAGCGGGGGGGGACCACTCTGGAAACACCATATATTTT.

The chain joins TRBV7-2 to TRBJ1-2, with TRBD1 matching 8 bases. This CDR3 spans 13 amino acids. The germline V gene has CDR1 SGHTA and CDR2 FQGNSA. Trimming at V came to 5 bases and at J to 7 bases, leaving 6 bases not matched to a gene. Here the CDR3 reads CASSLGQGPGYTF. Written as DNA, the CDR3 is TGTGCCAGCAGCCTTGGACAGGGACCTGGCTACACCTTC.

V gene TRBV7-2 combines with J gene TRBJ2-3; 8 positions match TRBD2. CDR1 is SGHTA, CDR2 FQGNSA, per germline. The CDR3 sequence is 17 residues long. The junction had 12 bases not matched to a gene; V was cut back by 5 bases and J by 2 bases. This CDR3 reads CASSLPGTREYTDTQYF. The CDR3 DNA follows: TGTGCCAGCAGCCTCCCTGGGACTAGGGAGTACACAGATACGCAGTATTTT.

V and J are TRBV7-3 and TRBJ2-3; 12 positions agree with TRBD2. In germline, CDR1 is SGHTA, CDR2 FQGTGA. This CDR3 region has 18 residues. Trimming removed 5 bases from V and 1 base from J; junction bases left unmatched: 10. The CDR3 DNA is TGTGCCAGCAGCAGTCCTAGCGGGAGGGCCTCTGGCACAGATACGCAGTATTTT. This encodes CASSSPSGRASGTDTQYF.

The rearrangement uses TRBV7-9 and TRBJ2-7; 8 bases fit TRBD2. CDR1 is SEHNR, CDR2 FQNEAQ, per germline (reference sequence). This CDR3 spans 14 amino acids. V dropped 5 bases and J dropped 5; count of bases not matched to a gene: 8. The CDR3 loop reads CASSPRTGGNEQYF. The CDR3 DNA is TGTGCCAGCAGCCCCCGCACGGGAGGGAACGAGCAGTACTTC.

The genes are TRBV2 and TRBJ2-1, with D tentatively TRBD2 (6 bases). V lost 6 bases to trimming and J lost 9 bases, with 15 bases between them. The CDR3 extends over 13 amino acids. Germline V gene lookup returns CDR1 SNHLY and CDR2 FYNNEI. DNA for the CDR3: TGTGCCAGCAGCGCGACTACTAGCCGTGAGCAGTTCTTC. Translated: CASSATTSREQFF.

The J gene is TRBJ2-7, the V gene TRBV5-8; possible D gene TRBD1, 6 bases. Germline assignment: CDR1 SGHTS and CDR2 YDEGEE. The CDR3 spans 14 residues. Trimming removed 0 bases at V and 2 bases at J, with 9 bases between. The chain's CDR3 is CASSLGQGPYEQYF. CDR3 DNA sequence: TGTGCCAGCAGCTTGGGTCAGGGGCCCTACGAGCAGTACTTC.

The chain joins TRBV30 to TRBJ2-5, with D perhaps TRBD1 (5 bases). The V end lost 5 bases, the J end lost 1 base, and 8 bases lay between the germline ends. Germline CDR1 GTSNPN, CDR2 SVGIG (reference sequence). The CDR3 loop spans 12 amino acids. CDR3 protein: CAWGHPQETQYF. The CDR3 DNA sequence: TGTGCCTGGGGACATCCCCAAGAGACCCAGTACTTC.

The chain joins TRBV5-6 to TRBJ2-7; TRBD1 matches at 10 bases. CDR1 is SGHDT and CDR2 is YYEEEE in the germline V gene. V dropped 5 bases and J dropped 0; count of bases not matched to a gene: 8. The CDR3 covers 16 residues. The CDR3 loop is CASRHAGTGVSYEQYF. The CDR3, as DNA: TGTGCCAGCAGACATGCCGGGACAGGGGTCTCCTACGAGCAGTACTTC.

The chain combines TRBV27 with TRBJ2-7, with D maybe TRBD1 (5 bases). Deletions cut 3 bases from V and 2 bases from J, with 8 bases between. The CDR3 is 13 amino acids. Germline CDR1 MNHEY, CDR2 SMNVEV (reference sequence). The CDR3, as DNA: TGTGCCAGCAGTTTGGGCAGGGCCTACGAGCAGTACTTC. Amino acid sequence: CASSLGRAYEQYF.

The J gene is TRBJ2-2, the V gene TRBV5-1, with D hard to call. V lost 3 bases and J lost 7, with 10 bases in between. Germline lookup yields CDR1 SGHRS and CDR2 YFSETQ. The CDR3 is 13 residues long. The CDR3 DNA follows: TGCGCCAGCAGCTATGCCATCGGCGGGGAGCTGTTTTTT. As protein: CASSYAIGGELFF.

The rearrangement uses TRBV29-1 and TRBJ2-5, with D possibly TRBD2 on 5 matching bases. Deletions cut 4 bases from V and 4 bases from J, with 13 bases between. The CDR3 contains 13 residues. Germline V gene data show CDR1 as SQVTM and CDR2 as ANQGSEA. CDR3 region: CSVGSGLGETQYF. Here the CDR3 DNA reads TGCAGCGTTGGGTCAGGACTGGGAGAGACCCAGTACTTC.

This chain links TRBV9 with TRBJ2-1, with no clear D. The CDR3 contains 15 residues. V lost 2 bases, J lost 7 bases, and 16 bases lay in between. Per germline, CDR1 SGDLS and CDR2 YYNGEE. DNA of the CDR3: TGTGCCAGCAGCGTGAATAGTCAGGTATTGAATGAGCAGTTCTTC. Translation: CASSVNSQVLNEQFF. The whole variable domain, remainder taken from reference TRBV9 and TRBJ2-1, is DSGVTQTPKHLITATGQRVTLRCSPRSGDLSVYWYQQSLDQGLQFLIQYYNGEERAKGNILERFSAQQFPDLHSELNLSSLELGDSALYFCASSVNSQVLNEQFFGPGTRLTVL.

The J gene is TRBJ1-1, the V gene TRBV30; D uncertain. With 2 bases removed from V and 6 bases from J, the gap between germline ends came to 7 bases. CDR3 size: 11 residues. Germline CDR1 reads GTSNPN; CDR2 reads SVGIG (reference sequence). The DNA of the CDR3 is TGTGCCTGGAGTCAACGGTCTGAAGCTTTCTTT. Protein sequence: CAWSQRSEAFF.

The rearrangement joins TRBV6-5 to TRBJ1-1, with D hard to call. The CDR3 is 15 amino acids. The germline gives CDR1 MNHEY, CDR2 SVGAGI. The V gene lost 2 bases and the J gene lost 0 bases, with 10 bases spanning the gap. CDR3 coding DNA: TGTGCCAGCAGTTACGATAGAGCTATGAACACTGAAGCTTTCTTT. It encodes CASSYDRAMNTEAFF.

This chain uses TRBV10-1 with TRBJ2-7; tentative D call: TRBD2 (5 bases). V lost 0 bases and J lost 6, with 9 bases in between. Germline-derived CDR1 and CDR2 are WNHNN and SYGVQD (reference sequence). The CDR3 extends over 13 amino acids. DNA of the CDR3: TGCGCCAGCAGTGAGTCCGGGATGAGCGAGCAGTACTTC. Translated: CASSESGMSEQYF.